This T cell receptor beta chain appears in the sequencing data of a study of cytomegalovirus exposure and HLA in healthy donors. V lost 0 bases, J lost 6 bases, and 7 bases stayed unmatched. CDR1 and CDR2 from the germline V gene are SGHTA and FQGNSA. The length of the CDR3 is 16 residues. In the PCR, 60 Vbeta and 13 Jbeta primers were used. Sequenced by immunoSEQ multiplex PCR; TCRdb stores in-frame clones only, minus some. The table includes about 190,000 clones, more than 70% detected once. Sequenced sample: PBMCs. This chain links TRBV7-2 with TRBJ1-5; TRBD1 matches 8 bases. The receptor was isolated from a man under 40 in good health and CMV-seropositive. The CDR3 reads CASSLAQGAVGQPQHF. Written as DNA, the CDR3 is TGTGCCAGCAGCTTAGCGCAGGGGGCGGTTGGTCAGCCCCAGCATTTT.